This TCR beta chain derives from a study of vaccination and CD4 T cells after COVID-19. Treatment indicated: roughly ten-day PBMC culture with coronavirus spike peptide pools or control peptides (ViraFEST assay). Sequenced with the Oncomine TCR Beta short-read assay was DNA taken from cultured CD4+ T cells. TCRdb passed the PCR reads through MiXCR, listing each CDR3 protein once. The table shows roughly 12,000 distinct CDR3 sequences, with approximately 80% occurring only once. The CDR3 is 13 amino acids. CDR1 LNHDA and CDR2 SQIVND come from the germline V gene (reference sequence). This clonotype showed up just once. Its matching antigen is unknown.

The specimen sequenced was CD4+ T cells from blood, cultured in vitro. The sequence came from a human donor who had recovered from COVID-19. The chain recombines TRBV19 with TRBJ1-5; no clear D. The CDR3 here is CATAGTSNQPQHF. DNA of the CDR3: TGTGCGACGGCGGGAACTAGCAATCAGCCCCAGCATTTT.